These T cell receptor beta chains were read from a single sample in a study of cytomegalovirus exposure and HLA in healthy donors. Measured with immunoSEQ multiplex PCR; TCRdb has only the in-frame clones, and not every one. The sample lists 150,000 to 180,000 clones, over 70% occurring once. Specimen: PBMCs. The receptors derive from a young man in good health and CMV-seronegative. Both conserved end residues are part of each CDR3. The D gene is left open where the match is weak. The size field is filled for only some rows; it gives once, few, many or a size class.

few,TRBV5-1,TRBJ1-2,TRBD1,CASSYTPGQGPNYGYTF,TGCGCCAGCAGCTATACTCCGGGACAGGGTCCTAACTATGGCTACACCTTC
NA,TRBV2,TRBJ1-2,NA,CASSVEGANYGYTF,TGTGCCAGCAGTGTGGAAGGGGCGAACTATGGCTACACCTTC
few,TRBV11-2,TRBJ2-2,NA,CASSLAGSNTGELFF,TGTGCCAGCAGCTTAGCCGGGTCGAACACCGGGGAGCTGTTTTTT
once,TRBV19,TRBJ1-6,NA,CASPIGGMTLAHSPLHF,TGTGCCAGCCCAATAGGAGGGATGACCCTGGCGCATTCACCCCTCCACTTT
NA,TRBV4-1,TRBJ2-3,NA,CASSQVIAGIPSTDTQYF,TGCGCCAGCAGCCAAGTAATCGCGGGAATCCCTAGCACAGATACGCAGTATTTT
few,TRBV19,TRBJ1-1,TRBD1,CASAPGQMNTEAFF,TGTGCCAGCGCACCGGGACAGATGAACACTGAAGCTTTCTTT
NA,TRBV27,TRBJ1-5,TRBD1,CASSRQGNQPQNF,TGTGCCAGCAGTCGACAGGGGAATCAGCCCCAGAATTTT
NA,TRBV2,TRBJ2-7,TRBD2,CASRGPGRGNSYEQYF,TGTGCCAGCAGGGGCCCTGGGCGGGGGAACTCCTACGAGCAGTACTTC
NA,TRBV7-2,TRBJ2-7,NA,CASSLWQGTSYEQYF,TGTGCCAGCAGCTTATGGCAGGGGACCTCCTACGAGCAGTACTTC
NA,TRBV7-2,TRBJ2-1,NA,CASSLQGNLGYNEQFF,TGTGCCAGCAGCTTACAGGGGAATTTAGGCTACAATGAGCAGTTCTTC
NA,TRBV4-1,TRBJ2-1,NA,CASSQAGNEQFF,TGCGCCAGCAGCCAAGCAGGAAATGAGCAGTTCTTC
NA,TRBV27,TRBJ2-7,NA,CASSFRDEQYF,TGTGCCAGCAGTTTCCGGGACGAGCAGTACTTC
few,TRBV13,TRBJ1-1,TRBD1,CASSLSDRANTEAFF,TGTGCCAGCAGCCTCTCCGACAGGGCGAACACTGAAGCTTTCTTT
NA,TRBV2,TRBJ2-7,NA,CASSAVRMYEQYF,TGTGCCAGCAGCGCCGTACGAATGTACGAGCAGTACTTC
NA,TRBV10-3,TRBJ1-5,NA,CAISEGSSSNQPQHF,TGTGCCATCAGTGAAGGGAGTAGTAGCAATCAGCCCCAGCATTTT
NA,TRBV5-1,TRBJ1-2,NA,CASSPGGGYGYTF,TGCGCCAGCAGCCCGGGGGGAGGCTATGGCTACACCTTC
NA,TRBV7-2,TRBJ2-3,TRBD2,CASSLAPPGLAGGHPTDTQYF,TGTGCCAGCAGCTTAGCGCCACCGGGACTAGCGGGGGGGCACCCCACAGATACGCAGTATTTT
NA,TRBV28,TRBJ2-7,TRBD2,CASSYPSGASGGYEQYF,TGTGCCAGCAGTTACCCCAGTGGGGCTAGCGGGGGCTACGAGCAGTACTTC
NA,TRBV20-1,TRBJ1-2,NA,CSASAVWGYPF,TGCAGTGCGTCAGCAGTCTGGGGCTACCCCTTC
NA,TRBV5-1,TRBJ2-3,NA,CASSSTEGGDTQYF,TGCGCCAGCAGCAGCACAGAAGGAGGAGATACGCAGTATTTT
NA,TRBV7-9,TRBJ2-3,NA,CASSSSLLTDTQYF,TGTGCCAGCAGCTCCTCGCTACTCACAGATACGCAGTATTTT
NA,TRBV11-3,TRBJ2-1,NA,CASSLGSVNNEQFF,TGTGCCAGCAGCTTGGGTAGCGTTAACAATGAGCAGTTCTTC
NA,TRBV7-2,TRBJ2-3,TRBD1,CASRDRDRAIDTQYF,TGTGCCAGCAGAGACCGGGACAGGGCTATAGATACGCAGTATTTT
NA,TRBV28,TRBJ1-1,NA,CASSAAGMNTEAFF,TGTGCCAGCAGTGCCGCGGGGATGAACACTGAAGCTTTCTTT
NA,TRBV10-3,TRBJ1-2,TRBD1,CAISESENRGGYGYTF,TGTGCCATCAGTGAGTCAGAGAACAGGGGCGGCTATGGCTACACCTTC
NA,TRBV6-1,TRBJ1-1,NA,CATSYMNTEAFF,TGTGCCACCAGCTATATGAACACTGAAGCTTTCTTT
NA,TRBV5-1,TRBJ2-5,TRBD1,CASSSGTGRETQYF,TGCGCCAGCAGCTCAGGGACAGGGAGGGAGACCCAGTACTTC
NA,TRBV18,TRBJ2-1,TRBD1,CASSRGQGTYNEQFF,TGTGCCAGCTCAAGGGGACAGGGAACCTACAATGAGCAGTTCTTC
few,TRBV9,TRBJ2-2,TRBD2,CASSPLAGGAGELFF,TGTGCCAGCAGCCCACTAGCGGGGGGGGCCGGGGAGCTGTTTTTT
NA,TRBV2,TRBJ2-1,TRBD2,CASIQRAGGAGGEQFF,TGTGCCAGCATCCAACGGGCGGGGGGGGCCGGAGGTGAGCAGTTCTTC
NA,TRBV28,TRBJ1-2,TRBD1,CASSFGTGGAYGYTF,TGTGCCAGCAGTTTCGGGACAGGGGGGGCCTATGGCTACACCTTC
NA,TRBV4-3,TRBJ2-2,NA,CASSQDHSAGELFF,TGCGCCAGCAGCCAAGATCACTCCGCCGGGGAGCTGTTTTTT